This entry describes one T cell receptor beta chain. Its antigen is still unknown. This sample was taken from a study of T cells in tuberculosis. Whole-study context: CD1B tetramers identified T cells specific for mycobacterial lipid GMM.

Assay used: immunoSEQ multiplex PCR; TCRdb lists only in-frame clones, some missing. The profile shows about 34,000 clones, 91% of them singletons. Unsorted cryopreserved PBMC were sequenced, averaging around 94,000 T cells per clinical donor. Findings of the study overall: Active tuberculosis alpha repertoires lay closer to GMM-specific TCRs than controls'. Using the GMM-specific repertoire gave about 90% accuracy versus about 64% with motifs.

V lost 3 bases, J lost 9 bases, and 9 bases lay in between. Germline CDR1 is SGHTA and CDR2 is FQGNSA. CDR3 size: 12 residues. This receptor was identified in a donor aged 10 to 29 with latent tuberculosis or without tuberculosis infection. V and J are TRBV7-2 and TRBJ2-1; D remains unclear. The sample was PBMCs. CDR3 in DNA: TGTGCCAGCAGCTTGGTGGAGCTTGAGCAGTTCTTC. It yields the protein CASSLVELEQFF.